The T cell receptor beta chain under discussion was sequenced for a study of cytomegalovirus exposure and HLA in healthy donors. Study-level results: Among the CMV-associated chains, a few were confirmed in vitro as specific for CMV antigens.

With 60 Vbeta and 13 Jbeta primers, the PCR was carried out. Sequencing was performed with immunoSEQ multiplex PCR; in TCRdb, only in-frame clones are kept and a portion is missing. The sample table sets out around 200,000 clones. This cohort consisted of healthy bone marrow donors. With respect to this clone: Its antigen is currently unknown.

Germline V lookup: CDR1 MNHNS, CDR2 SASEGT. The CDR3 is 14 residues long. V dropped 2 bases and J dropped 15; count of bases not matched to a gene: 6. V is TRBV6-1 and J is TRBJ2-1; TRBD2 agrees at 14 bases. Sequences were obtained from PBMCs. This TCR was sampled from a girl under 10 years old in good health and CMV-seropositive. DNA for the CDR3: TGTGCCAGCAGTGAACCGGGACTAGCGGGAGAGGGGTTCTTC. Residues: CASSEPGLAGEGFF.